The 26 T cell receptor beta chains below all came from one sample that was sequenced in a study of spatial heterogeneity in lung cancer. Time point denoted: blood at routine non-recurrence follow-up after resection. Whole RNA, isolated from tumor, nontumor lung or frozen PBMC, was sequenced without prior sorting. A single record per CDR3 protein comes from TCRdb applying MiXCR to the 5' RACE reads. Of more than 95,000 distinct CDR3 sequences in the sample, 12% were seen once. This material consisted of PBMCs, taken at follow-up. These receptors were collected from a male donor with early-stage non-small cell lung cancer.

Only a few counts were recorded for this clonotype. This chain joins TRBV11-3 and TRBJ2-2; no reliable D call. The CDR3 contains 13 residues. Trimming took 1 base from V and 9 from J, leaving 9 bases between them. CDR1 and CDR2 from the germline V gene are SGHNT and YENEEA. The chain's CDR3 is CASSLGPTRELFF. The CDR3 nucleotides are TGTGCCAGCAGCTTAGGACCTACCCGGGAGCTGTTTTTT.

This clonotype occurred many times. This chain joins TRBV6-2 or TRBV6-3 and TRBJ1-1; 7 bases are shared with TRBD1. Trimming cost V 6 bases and J 1 base; bases outside gene matches: 14. The germline CDR1 and CDR2 sequences are MNHEY and SVGEGT. CDR3 length: 17 amino acids. For the CDR3, the DNA is TGTGCCAGCAGCTCGAAAACAGGGGTTCAGGGGAACACTGAAGCTTTCTTT. This encodes CASSSKTGVQGNTEAFF.

In regard to this clonotype: The junction departs from germline at one end; a sequencing error may be responsible. The rearrangement uses TRBV20-1 and TRBJ1-5; tentative D call: TRBD1 (6 bases). CDR1 and CDR2 (germline): DFQATT, SNEGSKA (reference sequence). The length of the CDR3 is 15 residues. In DNA form, the CDR3 reads TGTAGTGCTGGGACACCTTGGGGGTCCGATCAGCCCCAGCATTTT. It encodes CSAGTPWGSDQPQHF.

Ten or more counts support this clonotype. V and J are TRBV4-1 and TRBJ1-2; a possible D gene is TRBD1 (6 bases). The CDR3 extends over 14 amino acids. V dropped 4 bases and J dropped 8 bases, with 17 bases sitting between them. Germline assignment: CDR1 MGHRA and CDR2 YSYEKL. CDR3 coding DNA: TGCGCCAGCAGCCCTGAGCCCCGGGGGCGAGGCTACACCTTC. Translation: CASSPEPRGRGYTF.

This clonotype was found a few times. The rearrangement links TRBV27 to TRBJ1-1; D is undetermined. Trimming took 8 bases from V and 3 from J, leaving 10 bases between them. The CDR3 extends over 12 amino acids. Germline CDR1 reads MNHEY; CDR2 reads SMNVEV (reference sequence). The CDR3 DNA reads as TGTGCCAGCCATGGGATGGACACTGAAGCTTTCTTT. It specifies CASHGMDTEAFF.

This clonotype has at least ten counts. The V call is TRBV9, the J call TRBJ1-1; D is unclear. Germline V gene data show CDR1 as SGDLS and CDR2 as YYNGEE. The CDR3 covers 14 residues. V was cut by 0 bases and J by 4 bases, with 10 bases left in between. The CDR3 loop reads CASSVEGMGTEAFF. Written as DNA, the CDR3 is TGTGCCAGCAGCGTAGAGGGAATGGGCACTGAAGCTTTCTTT.

To note about this clonotype: A much larger clone differs from this one at a single base, so this may be a read error. The V call is TRBV6-5, the J call TRBJ1-6; tentatively, D is TRBD1 (6 bases). Looked up from germline, CDR1 is MNHEY and CDR2 is SVGAGI. The CDR3 runs to 16 residues. CDR3 in amino acids: CAGSQQGVLFNSPLHF. CDR3 sequence (DNA): TGTGCCGGCAGCCAACAGGGTGTCCTCTTTAATTCACCCCTCCACTTT.

The chain combines TRBV20-1 with TRBJ1-1; D gene unclear. CDR1 is DFQATT, CDR2 SNEGSKA, per germline (reference sequence). This CDR3 is 12 amino acids long. V was clipped by 0 bases and J by 8 bases, with 10 bases between them. The CDR3 reads CSARESVPEAFF. The CDR3 bases are TGCAGTGCTAGAGAATCAGTTCCCGAAGCTTTCTTT.

This clonotype has a count of ten or more. V gene TRBV27 combines with J gene TRBJ1-2; D unclear. Germline CDR1 and CDR2: MNHEY and SMNVEV (reference sequence). V was cut by 7 bases and J by 5 bases, with 20 bases left in between. CDR3 length: 15 residues. CDR3 residues: CASMSLLPVGYGYTF. DNA for the CDR3: TGTGCCAGCATGAGTTTACTCCCGGTTGGGTATGGCTACACCTTC.

This chain joins TRBV27 and TRBJ2-1; D possibly corresponds to TRBD2 (6 bases). V was trimmed by 3 bases and J by 8 bases, leaving 11 bases between them. Germline V gene lookup returns CDR1 MNHEY and CDR2 SMNVEV (reference sequence). The CDR3 covers 13 residues. The CDR3 loop is CASSLRTIDEQFF. The DNA of the CDR3 is TGTGCCAGCAGTTTGAGGACTATTGATGAGCAGTTCTTC.

There are many counts of this clonotype. V is TRBV4-3 and J is TRBJ2-3; the D gene could be TRBD1 or TRBD2 (5 bases each). This CDR3 has 18 amino acids. Germline values: CDR1 LGHNA, CDR2 YSLEER. V was trimmed by 0 bases and J by 1 base, leaving 17 bases between them. The DNA of the CDR3 is TGCGCCAGCAGCCAAGATTCTATTGGGGGATTCGGCACAGATACGCAGTATTTT. This translates into CASSQDSIGGFGTDTQYF.

This clonotype was seen a few times. V usage is TRBV6-5 and J usage is TRBJ1-1; a weak D match, TRBD1 (6 bases). Germline CDR1 reads MNHEY; CDR2 reads SVGAGI. The CDR3 loop spans 15 amino acids. The V end was cut by 4 bases, the J end by 1 base, with 13 bases between. DNA of the CDR3: TGTGCCAGCAGTTTAACAGGGTCGAGGAACACTGAAGCTTTCTTT. This encodes CASSLTGSRNTEAFF.

The CDR3: CASSVRSTDTQYF. CDR3 nucleotides: TGTGCCAGCAGTGTTAGGAGCACAGATACGCAGTATTTT. The chain recombines TRBV2 with TRBJ2-3; D is unclear. This CDR3 spans 13 amino acids. V was pared by 4 bases and J by 0 bases, with 5 bases between. CDR1 is SNHLY and CDR2 is FYNNEI in the germline V gene.

This clonotype was detected only a few times. This rearrangement joins TRBV7-2 to TRBJ2-2; D assignment may be TRBD1 or TRBD2 (6 bases each). Trimming removed 5 bases from V and 5 bases from J, with 12 bases in between. This CDR3 has 14 amino acids. Germline CDR1 is SGHTA and CDR2 is FQGNSA. The CDR3, as DNA: TGTGCCAGCAGCGTTGGGGGGCAGACCGGGGAGCTGTTTTTT. Amino acids: CASSVGGQTGELFF.

The gene calls are TRBV3-1 and TRBJ1-5; D is undetermined. Germline CDR1 is LGHDT and CDR2 is YNNKEL (reference sequence). Trimming took off 0 bases at V and 4 bases at J, with 1 base between the two ends. This CDR3 is 12 amino acids long. The CDR3 region has the DNA TGTGCCAGCAGCCAAGATAATCAGCCCCAGCATTTT. This gives the protein CASSQDNQPQHF.

This clonotype was seen many times. The chain uses TRBV4-2 and TRBJ2-6; D is undetermined. The germline V gene encodes CDR1 LGHNA and CDR2 YNFKEQ. The CDR3 covers 17 residues. V dropped 0 bases and J dropped 2 bases, with 11 bases sitting between them. The CDR3 nucleotides are TGTGCCAGCAGCCAAGAGGAACGCAGAGCTGGGGCCAACGTCCTGACTTTC. Encoded protein: CASSQEERRAGANVLTF.

V and J are TRBV11-2 and TRBJ2-2; 10 bases map to TRBD1. Germline lookup yields CDR1 SGHAT and CDR2 FQNNGV. V lost 5 bases and J lost 4; bases outside the gene matches: 7. The CDR3 covers 16 residues. CDR3 nucleotide sequence: TGTGCCAGCAGCCTCCGACAGGGGGCGGTCACCGGGGAGCTGTTTTTT. Translated: CASSLRQGAVTGELFF.

The genes are TRBV7-6 and TRBJ2-5; D is tentatively TRBD1 or TRBD2 (5 bases each). Trimming took off 4 bases at V and 5 bases at J, with 11 bases between the two ends. The germline CDR1 and CDR2 sequences are SGHVS and FNYEAQ. This CDR3 spans 13 amino acids. CDR3 sequence reads: CASSSGAWETQYF. CDR3 bases: TGTGCCAGCAGCTCCGGGGCCTGGGAGACCCAGTACTTC.

The table lists this clonotype with a few counts. The gene calls are TRBV12-2 and TRBJ1-5; TRBD1, as called in the table, went unchecked against the DNA. TRBV12-2 is a known pseudogene. The CDR3 has 18 residues. The CDR3 protein is CASRLALTGTDSNQPQHF. The CDR3 nucleotides are TGTGCAAGTCGCTTAGCTCTGACCGGGACAGATTCCAATCAGCCCCAGCATTTT.

The rearrangement joins TRBV2 to TRBJ2-1; 10 positions match TRBD2. There are 13 residues in the CDR3. Germline V gene lookup returns CDR1 SNHLY and CDR2 FYNNEI. V lost 7 bases, J lost 10 bases, and 7 bases stayed unmatched. CDR3 protein: CASIPGLAREQFF. CDR3 nucleotides: TGTGCCAGCATACCGGGACTAGCGCGAGAGCAGTTCTTC.

This clonotype was detected only a few times. This chain joins TRBV20-1 and TRBJ2-3; 8 nucleotides agree with TRBD2. CDR3 size: 13 residues. With V trimmed by 3 bases and J by 6 bases, 5 bases remained unmatched. Germline loops: CDR1 DFQATT, CDR2 SNEGSKA (reference sequence). CDR3 nucleotide sequence: TGCAGTGCTAGGAGCGGGGGCGTCGATACGCAGTATTTT. Protein sequence: CSARSGGVDTQYF.

The chain uses TRBV7-9 and TRBJ2-1; perhaps TRBD2 as D (5 bases). Germline V gene data show CDR1 as SEHNR and CDR2 as FQNEAQ (reference sequence). V was shortened by 3 bases and J by 3 bases, with 6 bases between the two germline ends. The CDR3 is made up of 13 amino acids. The CDR3 loop is CASSFGLYNEQFF. The CDR3 DNA sequence: TGTGCCAGCAGCTTCGGACTCTACAATGAGCAGTTCTTC.

This chain connects TRBV20-1 to TRBJ1-5; no reliable D call. Germline values: CDR1 DFQATT, CDR2 SNEGSKA (reference sequence). The CDR3 runs 14 residues. Trimming left V 1 base short and J 0 bases short, with 7 bases between. As DNA, the CDR3 is TGCAGTGCTAGAGTGGGTACTAGCAATCAGCCCCAGCATTTT. Translated: CSARVGTSNQPQHF.

There are a few counts of this clonotype. This chain connects TRBV5-1 to TRBJ2-2, with 7 bases that match TRBD2. There are 15 residues in the CDR3. Germline lookup yields CDR1 SGHRS and CDR2 YFSETQ. The J segment lost 8 bases and the V segment lost 4 bases, leaving 11 bases of the junction unmatched. The CDR3 DNA follows: TGCGCCAGCAGCCTCTCTTTAACTAGCGCTGGGGAGCTGTTTTTT. It encodes CASSLSLTSAGELFF.

The chain carries TRBV6-5 and TRBJ2-1; no firm D call. Germline lookup yields CDR1 MNHEY and CDR2 SVGAGI. The length of the CDR3 is 15 residues. The V end lost 4 bases, the J end lost 12 bases, and 22 bases lay between the germline ends. CDR3 region: CASSSTGLGVAWQFF. CDR3 nucleotides: TGTGCCAGCAGTTCGACGGGTCTTGGGGTAGCATGGCAGTTCTTC.

J is TRBJ1-4 and V is TRBV6-5; D is unclear. With 6 bases removed from V and 8 bases from J, the gap between germline ends came to 13 bases. From germline, CDR1 is MNHEY and CDR2 SVGAGI. This CDR3 spans 13 amino acids. CDR3 bases: TGTGCCAGCAGGGAAACGCATTGGGAAAAACTGTTTTTT. This gives the protein CASRETHWEKLFF.